This T cell receptor beta chain was sequenced in a study of blood T cells in healthy people across ages. The sample holds a few counts of this clonotype. The use of a sample-barcoded 5' primer and a J-beta primer mix characterized a second PCR of roughly 7 to 11 cycles. TCRdb recomputed calls from the 5' RACE reads with MiXCR, one row per CDR3 protein. The table lists roughly 1.6 million distinct CDR3 sequences, about 32% of them singletons, with roughly 12% in the top ten. CDR1 and CDR2 (germline): SQVTM, ANQGSEA. V was pared by 5 bases and J by 1 base, with 5 bases between. CDR3 length equals 11 residues.

This clonotype was obtained from a woman between 25 and 40 years old in good health. The specimen sequenced was blood. The V gene is TRBV29-1, the J gene TRBJ1-2; D unclear. CDR3: CSVQVNYGYTF. Written as DNA, the CDR3 is TGCAGCGTTCAGGTTAACTATGGCTACACCTTC. Full variable domain (outside the CDR3, taken from reference TRBV29-1 and TRBJ1-2): SAVISQKPSRDICQRGTSLTIQCQVDSQVTMMFWYRQQPGQSLTLIATANQGSEATYESGFVIDKFPISRPNLTFSTLTVSNMSPEDSSIYLCSVQVNYGYTFGSGTRLTVV.